The sequence of this T cell receptor beta chain was determined in a study of blood T cell repertoires in COVID-19. Study in general: Samples representing acute and convalescent COVID-19 were sourced from the United States, Italy and Spain.

As processed by the authors: Amplification from reference gene primers served as the basis for estimated nucleated cell counts. Assay: immunoSEQ multiplex PCR; the TCRdb copy retains only in-frame clones and omits some. V and J calls and clone size are those listed in that table; D and trimming were worked out from the DNA. The profile shows about 230,000 clones, around 84% of them singletons. The sample was peripheral blood. The source of this sequence is a man aged 45-65 years with COVID-19, enrolled during active disease.

CDR3 coding DNA: TGTGCCAGCAGCCAACAGGGTTGGGGAAATCAGCCCCAGCATTTT. Translated, it gives CASSQQGWGNQPQHF. The chain links TRBV5-6 to TRBJ1-5; a possible D gene is TRBD1 (6 bases). Germline values: CDR1 SGHDT, CDR2 YYEEEE. Trimming took off 4 bases at V and 4 bases at J, with 15 bases between the two ends. The CDR3 has 15 residues.